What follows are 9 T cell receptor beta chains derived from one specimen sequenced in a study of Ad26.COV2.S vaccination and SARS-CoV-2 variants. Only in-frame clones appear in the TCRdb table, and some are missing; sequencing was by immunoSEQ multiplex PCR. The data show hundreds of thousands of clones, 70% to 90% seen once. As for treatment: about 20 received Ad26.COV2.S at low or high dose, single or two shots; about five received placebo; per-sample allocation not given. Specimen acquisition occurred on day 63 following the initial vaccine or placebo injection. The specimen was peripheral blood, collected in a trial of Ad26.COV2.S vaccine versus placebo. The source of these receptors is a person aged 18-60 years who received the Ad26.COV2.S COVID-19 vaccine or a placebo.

The CDR3 sequence: CASSKATGQFMQETQYF. CDR3 bases: TGTGCCAGCAGTAAGGCGACAGGGCAATTTATGCAAGAGACCCAGTACTTC. The chain employs TRBV28 and TRBJ2-5; 7 bases agree with TRBD1. Germline V gene sequence: CDR1 MDHEN, CDR2 SYDVKM. The CDR3 is 17 residues long. The V gene end was trimmed by 5 bases and the J gene end by 2 bases; junction bases not matched to a gene: 14.

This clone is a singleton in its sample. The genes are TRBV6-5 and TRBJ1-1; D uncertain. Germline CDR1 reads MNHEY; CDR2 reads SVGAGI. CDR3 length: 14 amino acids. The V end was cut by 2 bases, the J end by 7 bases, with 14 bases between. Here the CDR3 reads CASSYRSSGREAFF. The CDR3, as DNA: TGTGCCAGCAGTTACAGGTCATCAGGACGTGAAGCTTTCTTT.

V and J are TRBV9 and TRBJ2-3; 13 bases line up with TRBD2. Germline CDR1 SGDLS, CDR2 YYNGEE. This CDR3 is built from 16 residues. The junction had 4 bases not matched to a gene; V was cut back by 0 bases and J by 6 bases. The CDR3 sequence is CASSVGTSGSGDTQYF. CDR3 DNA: TGTGCCAGCAGCGTAGGGACTAGCGGGAGTGGGGATACGCAGTATTTT.

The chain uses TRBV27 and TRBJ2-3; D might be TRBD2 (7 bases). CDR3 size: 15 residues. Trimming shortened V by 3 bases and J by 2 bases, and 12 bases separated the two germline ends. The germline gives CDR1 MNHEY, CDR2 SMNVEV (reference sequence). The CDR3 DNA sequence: TGTGCCAGCAGTTTCTACAGGGACTACACAGATACGCAGTATTTT. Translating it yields CASSFYRDYTDTQYF.

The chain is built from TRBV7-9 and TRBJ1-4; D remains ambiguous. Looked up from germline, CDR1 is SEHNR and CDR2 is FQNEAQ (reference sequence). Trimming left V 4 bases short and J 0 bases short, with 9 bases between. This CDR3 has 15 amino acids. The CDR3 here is CASSSLTTTNEKLFF. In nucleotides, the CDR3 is TGTGCCAGCAGCTCCCTTACTACAACTAATGAAAAACTGTTTTTT.

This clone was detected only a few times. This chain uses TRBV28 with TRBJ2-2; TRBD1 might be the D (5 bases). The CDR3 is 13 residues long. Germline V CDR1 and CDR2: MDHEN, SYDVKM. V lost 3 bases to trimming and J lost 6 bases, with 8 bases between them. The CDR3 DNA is TGTGCCAGCAGTTTTCAGGGTGCCGGGGAGCTGTTTTTT. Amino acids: CASSFQGAGELFF.

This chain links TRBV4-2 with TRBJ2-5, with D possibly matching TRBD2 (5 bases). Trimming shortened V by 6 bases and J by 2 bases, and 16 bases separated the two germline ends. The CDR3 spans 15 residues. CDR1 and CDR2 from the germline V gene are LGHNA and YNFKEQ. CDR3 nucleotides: TGTGCCAGCAGACCCTCCGTGAGGGATCAAGAGACCCAGTACTTC. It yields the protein CASRPSVRDQETQYF.

CDR3 protein: CASSIDLFGVTGELFF. The CDR3, as DNA: TGTGCCAGTAGTATAGATCTATTCGGGGTCACCGGGGAGCTGTTTTTT. The gene calls are TRBV19 and TRBJ2-2; tentatively, D is TRBD2 (5 bases). Trimming stripped 0 bases from V and 4 bases from J, with 12 bases between. CDR1 is LNHDA, CDR2 SQIVND, per germline (reference sequence). The CDR3 sequence is 16 residues long.

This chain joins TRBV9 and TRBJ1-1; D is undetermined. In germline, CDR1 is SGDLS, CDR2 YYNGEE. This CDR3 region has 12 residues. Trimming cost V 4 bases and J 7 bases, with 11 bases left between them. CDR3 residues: CASSRSGIEAFF. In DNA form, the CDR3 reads TGTGCCAGCAGCCGGTCCGGGATTGAAGCTTTCTTT.